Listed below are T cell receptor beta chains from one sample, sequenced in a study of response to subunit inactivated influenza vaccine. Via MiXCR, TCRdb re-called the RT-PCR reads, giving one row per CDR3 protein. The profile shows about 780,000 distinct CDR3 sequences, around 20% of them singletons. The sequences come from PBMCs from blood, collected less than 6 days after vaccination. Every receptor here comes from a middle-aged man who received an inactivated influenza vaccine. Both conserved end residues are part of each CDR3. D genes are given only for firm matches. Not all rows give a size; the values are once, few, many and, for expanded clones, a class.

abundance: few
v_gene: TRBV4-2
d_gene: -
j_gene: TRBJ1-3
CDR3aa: CASSPLDGGSGNTIYF
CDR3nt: TGTGCCAGCAGCCCGCTCGACGGCGGCTCTGGAAACACCATATATTTT

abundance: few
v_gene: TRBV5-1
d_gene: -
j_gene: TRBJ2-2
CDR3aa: CASAIDGSVRTGELFF
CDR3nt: TGCGCCAGCGCAATCGACGGGAGTGTTAGAACCGGGGAGCTGTTTTTT

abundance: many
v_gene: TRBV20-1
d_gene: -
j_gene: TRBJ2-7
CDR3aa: CSASSVNSSYEQYF
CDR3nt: TGCAGTGCTAGCTCCGTTAACAGCTCCTACGAGCAGTACTTC

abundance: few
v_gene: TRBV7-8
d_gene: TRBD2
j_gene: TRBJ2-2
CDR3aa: CASGVGGLAGGGTGELFF
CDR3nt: TGTGCCAGCGGGGTTGGGGGACTAGCGGGAGGAGGCACCGGGGAGCTGTTTTTT

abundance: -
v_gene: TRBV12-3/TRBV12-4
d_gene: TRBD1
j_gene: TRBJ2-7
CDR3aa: CASRTRDRPYEGQYF
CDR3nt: TGTGCCAGCAGGACCCGGGACAGACCCTACGAGGGGCAGTACTTC

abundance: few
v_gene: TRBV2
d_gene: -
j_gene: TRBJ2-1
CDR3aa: CASSWDGPKEQFF
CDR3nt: TGTGCCAGCAGTTGGGACGGCCCCAAGGAGCAGTTCTTC

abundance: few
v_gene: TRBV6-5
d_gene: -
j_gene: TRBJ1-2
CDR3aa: CASKTGSYGYTF
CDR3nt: TGTGCCAGCAAAACAGGGTCTTATGGCTACACCTTC

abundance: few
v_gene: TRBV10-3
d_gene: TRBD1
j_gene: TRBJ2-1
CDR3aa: CAISEGTGYNEQFF
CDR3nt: TGTGCCATCAGTGAGGGGACAGGGTACAATGAGCAGTTCTTC

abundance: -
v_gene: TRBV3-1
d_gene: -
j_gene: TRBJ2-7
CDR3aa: CASSQELAANYEQYF
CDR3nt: TGTGCCAGCAGCCAAGAGTTGGCCGCTAACTACGAGCAGTACTTC

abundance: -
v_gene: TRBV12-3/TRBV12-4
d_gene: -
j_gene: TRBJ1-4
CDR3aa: CASKHGTGNEKLFF
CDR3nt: TGTGCCAGCAAGCACGGGACGGGTAATGAAAAACTGTTTTTT

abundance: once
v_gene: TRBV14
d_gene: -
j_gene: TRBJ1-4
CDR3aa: CASSHDLGRVVEKLFF
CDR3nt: TGTGCCAGCAGCCACGACTTAGGGAGGGTGGTTGAAAAACTGTTTTTT

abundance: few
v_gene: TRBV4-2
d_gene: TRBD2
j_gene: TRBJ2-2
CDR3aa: CASSQGLAKSTGELFF
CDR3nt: TGTGCCAGCAGCCAGGGACTAGCGAAGTCCACCGGGGAGCTGTTTTTT

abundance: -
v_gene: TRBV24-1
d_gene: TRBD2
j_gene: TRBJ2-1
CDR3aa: CATSDVTSGSFEQFF
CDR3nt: TGTGCCACCAGTGATGTGACTAGCGGGAGTTTTGAGCAGTTCTTC

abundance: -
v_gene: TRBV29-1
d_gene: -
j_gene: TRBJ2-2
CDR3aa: CSATRSGYEAGELFF
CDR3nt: TGCAGCGCTACTAGGTCCGGGTACGAGGCCGGGGAGCTGTTTTTT

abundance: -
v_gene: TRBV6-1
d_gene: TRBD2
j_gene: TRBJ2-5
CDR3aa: CASSPLRLAVQDTQYF
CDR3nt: TGTGCCAGCAGCCCTTTACGACTAGCGGTTCAAGATACCCAGTACTTC

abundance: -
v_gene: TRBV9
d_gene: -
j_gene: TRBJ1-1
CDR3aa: CASSMPHSGNTEAFF
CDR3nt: TGTGCCAGCAGCATGCCCCACAGTGGTAACACTGAAGCTTTCTTT

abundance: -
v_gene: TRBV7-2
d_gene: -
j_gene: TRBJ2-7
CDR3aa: CASSLEGHDYEQYF
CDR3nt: TGTGCCAGCAGCTTAGAAGGGCACGACTACGAGCAGTACTTC

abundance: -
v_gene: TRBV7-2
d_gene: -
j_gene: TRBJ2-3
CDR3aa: CASSRAWADTQYF
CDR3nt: TGTGCCAGCAGCCGTGCGTGGGCAGATACGCAGTATTTT

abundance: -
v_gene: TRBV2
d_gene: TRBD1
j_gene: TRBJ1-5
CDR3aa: CASRDRGINQPQHF
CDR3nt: TGTGCCAGCCGGGACAGGGGGATCAATCAGCCCCAGCATTTT

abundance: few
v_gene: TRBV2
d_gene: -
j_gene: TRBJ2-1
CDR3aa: CASRARTGNEQFF
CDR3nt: TGTGCCAGCAGAGCTAGGACGGGAAATGAGCAGTTCTTC

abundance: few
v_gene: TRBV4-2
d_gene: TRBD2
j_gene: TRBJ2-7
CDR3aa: CASSHPARRERFYEQYF
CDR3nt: TGTGCCAGCAGCCACCCTGCCCGGCGGGAGAGGTTTTACGAGCAGTACTTC

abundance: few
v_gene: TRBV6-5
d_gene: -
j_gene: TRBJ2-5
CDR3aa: CASSYGAASKETQYF
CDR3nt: TGTGCCAGCAGTTACGGTGCGGCGTCCAAGGAGACCCAGTACTTC

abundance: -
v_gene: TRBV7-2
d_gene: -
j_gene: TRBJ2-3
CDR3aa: CASSLRSRQILTDTQYF
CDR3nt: TGTGCCAGCAGCCTTCGGTCCCGACAGATCCTCACAGATACGCAGTATTTT

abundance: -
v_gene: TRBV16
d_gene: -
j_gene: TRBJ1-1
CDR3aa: CASSQRLGDTEAFF
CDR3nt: TGTGCCAGCAGCCAGCGCCTTGGGGACACTGAAGCTTTCTTT

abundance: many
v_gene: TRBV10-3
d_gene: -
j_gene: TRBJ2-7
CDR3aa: CAIMEGWRTDHYEQYF
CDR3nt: TGTGCCATCATGGAGGGGTGGCGGACCGACCACTACGAGCAGTACTTC

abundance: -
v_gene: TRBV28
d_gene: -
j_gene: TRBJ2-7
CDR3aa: CASSNREYEQYF
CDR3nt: TGTGCCAGCAGTAACCGGGAGTACGAGCAGTACTTC

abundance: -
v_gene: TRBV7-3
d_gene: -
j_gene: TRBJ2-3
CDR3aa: CASSARGSGDTDTQYF
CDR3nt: TGTGCCAGCAGCGCAAGAGGTTCGGGAGACACAGATACGCAGTATTTT

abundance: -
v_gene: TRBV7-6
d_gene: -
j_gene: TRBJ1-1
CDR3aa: CASSQSGGNTEAFF
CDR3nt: TGTGCCAGCAGTCAATCGGGGGGGAACACTGAAGCTTTCTTT